This T cell receptor (beta chain) was observed in a study of T cell clonality in common variable immunodeficiency. Data came from immunoSEQ multiplex PCR; TCRdb stores just in-frame clones and leaves some out. This sample carries more than 20,000 clones, none of them present only once. The length of the CDR3 is 10 residues. Germline V gene lookup returns CDR1 KGHSH and CDR2 LQKENI. This clone appeared a few times. The antigen is not known. The read finishes 3 residues shy of the CDR3 end, and the germline J gene is used to complete it. General study results and limits: Common variable immunodeficiency TCR beta sequences reportedly had fewer deletions and N-nucleotide insertions. The cause of increased CVID clonality remains unclear without subpopulation sequencing. Fewer TCRbeta clones were shared among CVID subjects than controls.

Caucasian heritage predominated among both patients and controls. Blood came from CVID subjects not ill and not taking immunomodulatory or immunosuppressive medication. This sequence originates from a human donor with common variable immunodeficiency. The genes are TRBV18 and TRBJ1-6; D call uncertain. The source material was peripheral blood mononuclear cells. The CDR3 bases that were read are TGTGCCAGCTCCGCGGATACC. Encoded protein: CASSADT. The entire CDR3 protein reads CASSADTLHF.